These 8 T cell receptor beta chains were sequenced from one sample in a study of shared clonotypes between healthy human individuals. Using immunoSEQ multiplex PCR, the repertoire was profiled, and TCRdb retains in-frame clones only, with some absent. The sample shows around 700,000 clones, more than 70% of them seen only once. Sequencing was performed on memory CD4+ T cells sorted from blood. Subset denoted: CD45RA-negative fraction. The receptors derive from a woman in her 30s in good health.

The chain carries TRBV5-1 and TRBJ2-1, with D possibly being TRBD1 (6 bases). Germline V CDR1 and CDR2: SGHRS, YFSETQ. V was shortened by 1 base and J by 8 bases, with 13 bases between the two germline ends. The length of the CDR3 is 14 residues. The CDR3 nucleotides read TGCGCCAGCAGCTTGAGGGGGATTCGGGATGAGCAGTTCTTC. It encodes CASSLRGIRDEQFF.

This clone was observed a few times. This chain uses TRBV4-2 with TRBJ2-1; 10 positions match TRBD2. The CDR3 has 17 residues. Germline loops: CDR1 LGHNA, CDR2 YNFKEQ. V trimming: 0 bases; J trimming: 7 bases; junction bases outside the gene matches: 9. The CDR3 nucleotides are TGTGCCAGCAGCCAAGATCCCCCTAGCGGGAGCTCTAATGAGCAGTTCTTC. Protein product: CASSQDPPSGSSNEQFF.

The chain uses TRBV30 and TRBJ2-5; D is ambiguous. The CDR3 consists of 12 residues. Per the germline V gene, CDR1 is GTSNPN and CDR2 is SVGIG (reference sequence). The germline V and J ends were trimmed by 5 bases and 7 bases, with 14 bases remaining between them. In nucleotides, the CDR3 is TGTGCCTGGTTAAAGGCCGATGGGACCCAGTACTTC. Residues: CAWLKADGTQYF.

CDR3 coding DNA: TGTGCCAGCTCATCTACACGGATGCCGGGACTAGCGGGAGGGTCCACAGATACGCAGTATTTT. This translates into CASSSTRMPGLAGGSTDTQYF. J is TRBJ2-3 and V is TRBV18, with 16 bases matching TRBD2. Unmatched junction bases numbered 16, after V lost 5 bases and J lost 2 bases. Germline CDR1 and CDR2: KGHSH and LQKENI. The CDR3 loop spans 21 amino acids.

This chain's CDR3 is CASKESGPTDEQFF. CDR3 nucleotide sequence: TGCGCCAGCAAGGAGTCGGGCCCGACCGATGAGCAGTTCTTC. The rearrangement joins TRBV5-1 to TRBJ2-1; D gene unclear. The CDR3 loop spans 14 amino acids. V was clipped by 6 bases and J by 8 bases, with 18 bases between them. From germline, CDR1 is SGHRS and CDR2 YFSETQ. Full variable domain (remainder filled in from reference TRBV5-1 and TRBJ2-1): KAGVTQTPRYLIKTRGQQVTLSCSPISGHRSVSWYQQTPGQGLQFLFEYFSETQRNKGNFPGRFSGRQFSNSRSEMNVSTLELGDSALYLCASKESGPTDEQFFGPGTRLTVL.

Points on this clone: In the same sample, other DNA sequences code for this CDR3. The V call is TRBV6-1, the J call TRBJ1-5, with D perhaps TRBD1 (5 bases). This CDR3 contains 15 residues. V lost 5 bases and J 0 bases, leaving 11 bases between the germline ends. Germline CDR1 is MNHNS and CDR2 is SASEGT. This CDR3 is CASSPPTDSNQPQHF. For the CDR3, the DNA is TGTGCCAGCAGTCCCCCGACAGATAGCAATCAGCCCCAGCATTTT.

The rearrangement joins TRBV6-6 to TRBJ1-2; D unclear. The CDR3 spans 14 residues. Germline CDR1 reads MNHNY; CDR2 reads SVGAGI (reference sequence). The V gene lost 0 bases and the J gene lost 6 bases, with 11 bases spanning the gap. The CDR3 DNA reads TGTGCCAGCAGTTACTCGCTGTTTAGGGATGGCTACACCTTC. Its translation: CASSYSLFRDGYTF.

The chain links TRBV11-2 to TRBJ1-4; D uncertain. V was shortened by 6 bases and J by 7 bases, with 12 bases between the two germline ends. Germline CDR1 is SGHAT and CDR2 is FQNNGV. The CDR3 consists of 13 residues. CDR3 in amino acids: CASRQLTGEKLFF. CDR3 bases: TGTGCCAGCAGGCAATTAACGGGTGAAAAACTGTTTTTT.